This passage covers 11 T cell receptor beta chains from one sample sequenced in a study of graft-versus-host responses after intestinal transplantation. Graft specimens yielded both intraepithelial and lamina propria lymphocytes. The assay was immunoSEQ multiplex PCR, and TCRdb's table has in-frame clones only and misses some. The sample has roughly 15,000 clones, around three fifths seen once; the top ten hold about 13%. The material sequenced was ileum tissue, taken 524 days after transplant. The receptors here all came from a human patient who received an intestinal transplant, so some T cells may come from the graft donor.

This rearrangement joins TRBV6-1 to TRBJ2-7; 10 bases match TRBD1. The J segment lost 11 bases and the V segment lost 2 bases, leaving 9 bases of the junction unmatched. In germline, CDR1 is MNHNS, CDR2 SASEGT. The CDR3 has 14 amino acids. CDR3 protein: CASSEQTGGAGKYF. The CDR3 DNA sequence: TGTGCCAGCAGTGAACAGACAGGGGGCGCAGGGAAGTACTTC.

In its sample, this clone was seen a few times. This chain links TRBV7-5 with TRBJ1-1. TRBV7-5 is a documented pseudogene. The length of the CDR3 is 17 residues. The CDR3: CVRSPSSVGSAGTEAFF. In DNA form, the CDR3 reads TGTGTCAGAAGCCCAAGTAGTGTTGGGAGTGCGGGCACTGAAGCTTTCTTT.

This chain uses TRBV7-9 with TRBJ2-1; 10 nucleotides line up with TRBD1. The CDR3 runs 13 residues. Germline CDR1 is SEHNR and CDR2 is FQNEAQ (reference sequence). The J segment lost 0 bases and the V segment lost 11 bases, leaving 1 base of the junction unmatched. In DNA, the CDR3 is TGTGCCGGGACAGGGGACTCCTACAATGAGCAGTTCTTC. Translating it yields CAGTGDSYNEQFF. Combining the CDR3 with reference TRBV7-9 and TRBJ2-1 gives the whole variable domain DTGVSQNPRHKITKRGQNVTFRCDPISEHNRLYWYRQTLGQGPEFLTYFQNEAQLEKSRLLSDRFSAERPKGSFSTLEIQRTEQGDSAMYLCAGTGDSYNEQFFGPGTRLTVL.

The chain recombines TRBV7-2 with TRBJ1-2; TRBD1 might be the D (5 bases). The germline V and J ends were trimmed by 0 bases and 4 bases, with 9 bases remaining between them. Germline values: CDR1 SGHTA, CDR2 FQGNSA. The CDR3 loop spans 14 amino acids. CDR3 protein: CASSLAGASYGYTF. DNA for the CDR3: TGTGCCAGCAGCTTAGCTGGGGCCTCCTATGGCTACACCTTC.

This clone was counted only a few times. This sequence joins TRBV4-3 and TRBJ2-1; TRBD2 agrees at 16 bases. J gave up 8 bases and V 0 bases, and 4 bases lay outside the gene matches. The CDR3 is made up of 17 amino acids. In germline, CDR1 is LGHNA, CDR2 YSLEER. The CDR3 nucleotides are TGCGCCAGCAGCCAAGAGGGACTAGCGGGGGGGCTGGATGAGCAGTTCTTC. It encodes CASSQEGLAGGLDEQFF.

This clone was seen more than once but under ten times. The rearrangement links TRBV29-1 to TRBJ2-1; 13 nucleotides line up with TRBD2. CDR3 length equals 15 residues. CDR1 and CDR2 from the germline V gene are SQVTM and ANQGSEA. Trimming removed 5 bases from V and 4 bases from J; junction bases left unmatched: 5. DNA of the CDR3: TGCAGCGTTCTACCGACTAGCGGGGGGTACAATGAGCAGTTCTTC. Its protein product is CSVLPTSGGYNEQFF.

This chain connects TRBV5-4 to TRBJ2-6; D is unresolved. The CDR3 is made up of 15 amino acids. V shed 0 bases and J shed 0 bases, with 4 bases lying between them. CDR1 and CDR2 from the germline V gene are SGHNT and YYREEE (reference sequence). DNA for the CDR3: TGTGCCAGCAGCTTGGCCAACTCTGGGGCCAACGTCCTGACTTTC. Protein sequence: CASSLANSGANVLTF.

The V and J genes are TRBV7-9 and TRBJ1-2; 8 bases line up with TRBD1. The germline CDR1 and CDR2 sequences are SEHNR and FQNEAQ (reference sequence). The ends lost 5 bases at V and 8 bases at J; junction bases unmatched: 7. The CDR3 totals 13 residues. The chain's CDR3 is CASSPGQVEGYTF. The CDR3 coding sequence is TGTGCCAGCAGCCCGGGACAGGTTGAGGGCTACACCTTC.

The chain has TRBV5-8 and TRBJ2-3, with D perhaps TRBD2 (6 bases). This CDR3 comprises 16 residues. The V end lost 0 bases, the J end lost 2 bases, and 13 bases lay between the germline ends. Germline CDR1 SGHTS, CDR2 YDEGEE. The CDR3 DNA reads TGTGCCAGCAGCTTGGAGGTCGGGAGTTACACAGATACGCAGTATTTT. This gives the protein CASSLEVGSYTDTQYF.

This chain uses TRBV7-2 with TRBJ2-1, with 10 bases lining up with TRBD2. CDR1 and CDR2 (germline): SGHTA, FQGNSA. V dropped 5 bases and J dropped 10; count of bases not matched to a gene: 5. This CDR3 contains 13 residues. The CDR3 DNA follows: TGTGCCAGCAGCCTTAGCGGGGGGAGGGAGCAGTTCTTC. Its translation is CASSLSGGREQFF.

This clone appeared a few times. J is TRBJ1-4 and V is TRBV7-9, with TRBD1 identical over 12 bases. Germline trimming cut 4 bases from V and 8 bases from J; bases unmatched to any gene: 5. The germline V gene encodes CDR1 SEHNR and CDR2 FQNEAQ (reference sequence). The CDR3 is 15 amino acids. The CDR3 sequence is CASSSTGTGGEKLFF. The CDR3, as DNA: TGTGCCAGCAGCTCCACCGGGACAGGGGGCGAAAAACTGTTTTTT.